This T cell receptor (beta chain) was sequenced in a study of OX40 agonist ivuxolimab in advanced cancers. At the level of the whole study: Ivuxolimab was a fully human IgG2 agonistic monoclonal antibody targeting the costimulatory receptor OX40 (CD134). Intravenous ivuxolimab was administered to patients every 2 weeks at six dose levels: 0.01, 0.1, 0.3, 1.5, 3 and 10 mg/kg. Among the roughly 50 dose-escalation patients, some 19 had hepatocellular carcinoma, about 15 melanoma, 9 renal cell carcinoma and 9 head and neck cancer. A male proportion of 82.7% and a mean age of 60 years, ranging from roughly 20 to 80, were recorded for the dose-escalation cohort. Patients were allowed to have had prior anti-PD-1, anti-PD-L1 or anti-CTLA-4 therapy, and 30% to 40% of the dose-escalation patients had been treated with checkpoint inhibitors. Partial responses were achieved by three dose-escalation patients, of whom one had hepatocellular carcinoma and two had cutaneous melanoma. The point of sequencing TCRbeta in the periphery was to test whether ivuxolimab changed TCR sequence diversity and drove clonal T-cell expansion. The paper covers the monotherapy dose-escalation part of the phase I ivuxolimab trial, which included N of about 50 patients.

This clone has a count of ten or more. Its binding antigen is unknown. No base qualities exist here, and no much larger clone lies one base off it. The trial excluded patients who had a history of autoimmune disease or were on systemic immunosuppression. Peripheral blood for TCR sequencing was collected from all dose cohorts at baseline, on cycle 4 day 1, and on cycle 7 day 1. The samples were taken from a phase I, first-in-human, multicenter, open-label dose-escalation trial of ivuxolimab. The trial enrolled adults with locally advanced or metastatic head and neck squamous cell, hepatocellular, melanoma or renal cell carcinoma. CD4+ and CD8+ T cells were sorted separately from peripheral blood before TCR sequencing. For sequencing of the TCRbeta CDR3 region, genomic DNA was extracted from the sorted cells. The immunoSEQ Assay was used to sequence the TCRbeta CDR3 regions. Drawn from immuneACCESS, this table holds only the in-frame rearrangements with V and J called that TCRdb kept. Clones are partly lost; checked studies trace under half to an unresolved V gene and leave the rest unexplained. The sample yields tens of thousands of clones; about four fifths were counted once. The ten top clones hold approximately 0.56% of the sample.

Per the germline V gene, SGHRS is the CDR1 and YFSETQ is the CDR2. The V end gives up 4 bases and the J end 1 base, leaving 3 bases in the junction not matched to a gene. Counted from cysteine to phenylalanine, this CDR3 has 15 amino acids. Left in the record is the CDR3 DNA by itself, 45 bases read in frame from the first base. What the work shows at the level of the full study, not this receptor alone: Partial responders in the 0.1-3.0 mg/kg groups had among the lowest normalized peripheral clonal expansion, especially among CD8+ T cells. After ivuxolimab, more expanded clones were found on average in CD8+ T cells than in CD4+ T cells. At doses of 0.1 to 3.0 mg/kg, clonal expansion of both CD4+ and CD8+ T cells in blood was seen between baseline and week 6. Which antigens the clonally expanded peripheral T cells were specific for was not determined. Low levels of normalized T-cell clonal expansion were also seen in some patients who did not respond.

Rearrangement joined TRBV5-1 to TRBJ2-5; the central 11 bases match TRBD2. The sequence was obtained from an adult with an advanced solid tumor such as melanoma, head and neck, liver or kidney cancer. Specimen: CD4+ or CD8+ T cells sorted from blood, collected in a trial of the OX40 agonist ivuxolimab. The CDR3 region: CASSPGTSGQETQYF. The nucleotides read TGCGCCAGCAGCCCCGGGACTAGCGGCCAAGAGACCCAGTACTTC.